This T cell receptor beta chain was identified during a study of blood T cell repertoires in COVID-19. As processed by the authors: Amplification with reference gene primers provided the estimates of nucleated cell counts. The assay was immunoSEQ multiplex PCR, and TCRdb's table has in-frame clones only and misses some. The DNA was the basis for D and trimming; V, J and clone size are from that table. The sample contains 54,000 or so clones, about 85% of which appear only once. This clone was observed a handful of times. Germline lookup yields CDR1 GTSNPN and CDR2 SVGIG (reference sequence). V lost 0 bases, J lost 1 base, and 9 bases lay in between. The CDR3 length is 14 residues.

The receptor was derived from a woman aged 80 or older with acute or convalescent COVID-19. The chain links TRBV30 to TRBJ1-1; D unresolved. Sequencing was performed on peripheral blood. The CDR3 DNA is TGTGCCTGGAGTGTACCAGTTCAGAACACTGAAGCTTTCTTT. It codes for CAWSVPVQNTEAFF.